Included here is one TCR beta chain sequence, with context. The antigen is unknown. These data are taken from a study of blood T cells in healthy people across ages. A second PCR of roughly 7 to 11 cycles used a sample-barcoded 5' primer and a J-beta primer mix. MiXCR, run by TCRdb on the 5' RACE reads, gives a single entry per CDR3 protein. The sample has some 900,000 distinct CDR3 sequences, around 28% seen once; the top ten hold approximately 15%. V gave up 2 bases and J gave up 0 bases, with 12 bases separating them. The germline CDR1 and CDR2 sequences are GTSNPN and SVGIG (reference sequence). This CDR3 region has 15 residues. Study-wide results and limits: Age brought a roughly linear fall in TCR beta diversity measured per million T cells. There were more naive CD4+ cells and higher diversity in long-lived donors than in aged donors. Leaving the PBMCs unsorted stopped any conclusive comparison of naive versus antigen-experienced cells. Investigators treated diversity estimates from one million T cells as underestimates.

Material: blood. The chain joins TRBV30 to TRBJ2-3; D might be TRBD2 (6 bases). This receptor was identified in a woman older than 75 in good health. The DNA for the CDR3 is TGTGCCTGGAGTTGGGGGAGCGGGAGCACAGATACGCAGTATTTT. Its translation is CAWSWGSGSTDTQYF.